This T cell receptor beta chain was recovered during a study of T cells after yellow fever vaccination. Study findings and constraints: Weaker overall, the secondary response nonetheless peaked faster (day 5 versus 15). Researchers cautioned that FACS-sorted repertoires could harbor abundant clonotypes contaminating from the bulk population.

TCRdb processed the 5' RACE reads anew with MiXCR; each CDR3 protein has one entry. The profile shows some 100,000 distinct CDR3 sequences, roughly 10% of them singletons. Trimming removed 6 bases from V and 4 bases from J; junction bases left unmatched: 15. The CDR3 totals 18 residues. Germline-derived CDR1 and CDR2 are SGHDT and YYEEEE. This clonotype originated in a man between 18 and 35 years old who received the YFV17D yellow fever vaccine. The J gene is TRBJ2-1, the V gene TRBV5-6, with TRBD2 matching over 11 bases. The specimen was CD8+ T cells not binding an NS4B(214-222) dextramer, sorted from PBMCs, collected roughly 15 days after the first yellow fever vaccination. The CDR3 coding sequence is TGTGCCAGCACCCTACCCTCCCGGACTAGCGGGCCATACAATGAGCAGTTCTTC. This translates into CASTLPSRTSGPYNEQFF.